This T cell receptor (beta chain) originates from a study of follicular helper T cells after annual influenza vaccination. Looking at the study overall: After each seasonal flu vaccination, blood came on days 0, 7 and 28.

V was cut by 11 bases and J by 4 bases, with 21 bases left in between. The CDR3 is made up of 14 amino acids. Germline V gene lookup returns CDR1 MNHNS and CDR2 SASEGT. Time point given: 2014-2015 season, pre-vaccination. No donor had influenza vaccine in the prior 6 months; all lived in the community. Vaccine contraindications, substance abuse, HIV/AIDS, active malignancy and active illness excluded donors. Repertoires were generated with immunoSEQ multiplex PCR, while TCRdb's copy carries only in-frame clones and drops some. The sample has about 27,000 clones, roughly 80% seen once; the top ten hold about 1.2%.

Here the sequenced sample was CXCR5+ CD38- circulating T follicular helper cells from blood, taken on the day of influenza vaccination. Subset defined: circulating Tfh, non-naive CD4+CXCR5+PD-1+ (ICOS+CD38+ or ICOS-CD38-). The TCR originated in an adult who received the influenza vaccine. J is TRBJ2-7 and V is TRBV6-1; the D gene is possibly TRBD2 (5 bases). CDR3 sequence: CAGSGRGTRYEQYF. CDR3 DNA: TGTGCCGGCTCCGGACGGGGTACGAGGTACGAGCAGTACTTC.